This T cell receptor beta chain was obtained from a study of T-cell memory formation after mild COVID-19. Whole-study findings and limits: The appearance of some responding clones in pre-infection memory suggested that cross-reactive memory joined.

TCRdb recomputed calls from the 5' RACE reads with MiXCR, one row per CDR3 protein. The table shows about 82,000 distinct CDR3 sequences, with about 13% occurring only once. Ten or more counts support this clonotype. Its target is unknown. Germline V gives CDR1 MNHEY, CDR2 SMNVEV (reference sequence). V was clipped by 5 bases and J by 7 bases; unmatched bases: 14. This CDR3 contains 15 residues. This sequence joins TRBV27 and TRBJ2-7; 7 bases are a match to TRBD1. Sequencing input: PBMCs or a T cell subset sorted from them (not recorded which). The clonotype was recovered from an adult woman who had mild COVID-19 (a few samples of this study predate the infection). Cell type and time point are not known. CDR3 region: CASSRIDRVGSEQYF. CDR3 in DNA: TGTGCCAGCAGTCGGATCGACAGGGTTGGAAGTGAGCAGTACTTC.